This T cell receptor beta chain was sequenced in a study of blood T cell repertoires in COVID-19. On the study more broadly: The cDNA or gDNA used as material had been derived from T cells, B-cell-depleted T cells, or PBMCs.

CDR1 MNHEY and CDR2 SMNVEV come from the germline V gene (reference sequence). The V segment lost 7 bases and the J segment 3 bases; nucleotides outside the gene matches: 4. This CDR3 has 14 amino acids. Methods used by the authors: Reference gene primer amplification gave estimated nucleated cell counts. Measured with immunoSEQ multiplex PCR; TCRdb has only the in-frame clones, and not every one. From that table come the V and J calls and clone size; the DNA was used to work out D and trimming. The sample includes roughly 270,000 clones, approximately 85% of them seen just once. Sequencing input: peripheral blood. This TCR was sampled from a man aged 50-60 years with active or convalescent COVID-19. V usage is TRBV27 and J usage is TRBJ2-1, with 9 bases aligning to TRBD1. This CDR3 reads CASTDRGFYNEQFF. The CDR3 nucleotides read TGTGCCAGCACCGACAGGGGGTTCTACAATGAGCAGTTCTTC.